The 28 T cell receptor beta chains presented below share a single source sample, sequenced in a study of blood T cell repertoires in COVID-19. Sequencing was performed with immunoSEQ multiplex PCR; in TCRdb, only in-frame clones are kept and a portion is missing. The table lists about 390,000 clones, over 75% of them singletons, with about 2.3% in the top ten. The sample taken for sequencing was peripheral blood. Receptors originate from a woman aged 60 to 75 with COVID-19, enrolled during active disease.

The chain combines TRBV21-1 with TRBJ2-7; the table gives TRBD2 as D, unverified against the DNA. TRBV21-1 has pseudogene status. The CDR3 runs 13 residues. CDR3 protein: CASSNRGSYEQYF. The CDR3 coding sequence is TGTGCCAGCAGCAACCGGGGCTCCTACGAGCAGTACTTC.

This chain connects TRBV7-9 to TRBJ2-2, with 8 bases lining up with TRBD2. The CDR3 sequence is 16 residues long. With 5 bases clipped from V and 1 base from J, the junction kept 6 bases outside the gene matches. Per the germline V gene, CDR1 is SEHNR and CDR2 is FQNEAQ (reference sequence). Written as DNA, the CDR3 is TGTGCCAGCAGCCCAATAGCGGGGAAGAACACCGGGGAGCTGTTTTTT. This encodes CASSPIAGKNTGELFF.

This chain connects TRBV5-1 to TRBJ1-3; maybe TRBD1 (6 bases). The germline V gene encodes CDR1 SGHRS and CDR2 YFSETQ. The CDR3 consists of 16 residues. The germline V and J ends were trimmed by 4 bases and 4 bases, with 18 bases remaining between them. CDR3 sequence reads: CASSPEGGAVGNTIYF. DNA for the CDR3: TGCGCCAGCAGCCCGGAGGGGGGGGCGGTCGGAAACACCATATATTTT.

The chain links TRBV7-8 to TRBJ1-5; TRBD1 is a possible D gene (6 bases). CDR1 is SGHVS and CDR2 is FQNEAQ in the germline V gene. The CDR3 totals 16 residues. The V end was cut by 0 bases, the J end by 4 bases, with 13 bases between. CDR3 coding DNA: TGTGCCAGCAGCTTAGCCGTGAGAGGGGGTAATCAGCCCCAGCATTTT. It specifies CASSLAVRGGNQPQHF.

The chain couples TRBV4-2 to TRBJ2-3; 8 bases match TRBD2. The germline V gene has CDR1 LGHNA and CDR2 YNFKEQ. The CDR3 extends over 15 amino acids. V dropped 1 base and J dropped 6; count of bases not matched to a gene: 6. The CDR3 loop reads CASSQGISGVDTQYF. Written as DNA, the CDR3 is TGTGCCAGCAGCCAAGGAATTAGCGGGGTTGATACGCAGTATTTT.

The chain links TRBV28 to TRBJ2-3, with 7 bases lining up with TRBD2. The germline V gene has CDR1 MDHEN and CDR2 SYDVKM. The V segment lost 8 bases and the J segment 6 bases; nucleotides outside the gene matches: 11. This CDR3 has 14 amino acids. CDR3 coding DNA: TGTGCCAGCTCCATATTGGGGGAGGGGGATACGCAGTATTTT. Translation gives CASSILGEGDTQYF. Using reference TRBV28 and TRBJ2-3 for the parts outside the CDR3, the full variable domain is DVKVTQSSRYLVKRTGEKVFLECVQDMDHENMFWYRQDPGLGLRLIYFSYDVKMKEKGDIPEGYSVSREKKERFSLILESASTNQTSMYLCASSILGEGDTQYFGPGTRLTVL.

The V gene is TRBV2, the J gene TRBJ2-2; TRBD1 aligns across 8 bases. This CDR3 comprises 15 residues. V shed 7 bases and J 6 bases; nucleotides not matched to a gene: 10. The germline CDR1 and CDR2 sequences are SNHLY and FYNNEI. CDR3 bases: TGTGCCAGCACATTCCGGGACAGGCCGCCCGGGGAGCTGTTTTTT. It translates to CASTFRDRPPGELFF.

CDR3 protein: CASSARTLGRNEQFF. CDR3 coding DNA: TGTGCCAGCAGCGCAAGGACCCTGGGGCGCAATGAGCAGTTCTTC. The chain has TRBV7-3 and TRBJ2-1; a possible D gene is TRBD1 (5 bases). CDR1 is SGHTA, CDR2 FQGTGA, per germline. Trimming left V 5 bases short and J 6 bases short, with 17 bases between. The CDR3 contains 15 residues.

This clone appeared a single time. The chain couples TRBV28 to TRBJ1-1; perhaps TRBD1 as D (6 bases). Germline values: CDR1 MDHEN, CDR2 SYDVKM. CDR3 size: 12 residues. Trimming pared 5 bases from V and 10 bases from J, leaving 14 bases between. The CDR3 loop reads CASSPLIGGAFF. In nucleotides, the CDR3 is TGTGCCAGCAGTCCACTGATAGGGGGAGCTTTCTTT.

The V call is TRBV3-1 (or the pseudogene TRBV3-2), the J call TRBJ2-7; D call uncertain. The V gene lost 1 base and the J gene lost 6 bases, with 13 bases spanning the gap. The CDR3 totals 14 residues. Germline V lookup: CDR1 LGHDT, CDR2 YNNKEL (reference sequence). This CDR3 reads CASSQVPLSSEQYF. The DNA of the CDR3 is TGTGCCAGCAGCCAAGTTCCCCTGAGCTCCGAGCAGTACTTC.

V usage is TRBV5-6 and J usage is TRBJ1-1, with a possible D match to TRBD1 (5 bases). Per the germline V gene, CDR1 is SGHDT and CDR2 is YYEEEE. V lost 2 bases and J lost 1, with 9 bases in between. CDR3 length: 14 residues. The CDR3 DNA follows: TGTGCCAGCAGCTTACCGGGGGGGAACACTGAAGCTTTCTTT. Translating it yields CASSLPGGNTEAFF.

The chain uses TRBV29-1 and TRBJ2-1; D perhaps matches TRBD2 (6 bases). The germline gives CDR1 SQVTM, CDR2 ANQGSEA. The CDR3 is 15 amino acids. V lost 2 bases, J lost 8 bases, and 19 bases lay in between. The chain's CDR3 is CSVELTGLLRDEQFF. CDR3 sequence (DNA): TGCAGCGTTGAACTCACGGGACTGCTACGGGATGAGCAGTTCTTC.

The chain has TRBV11-2 and TRBJ1-1; 11 bases line up with TRBD1. CDR3 length equals 19 residues. The V gene end was trimmed by 8 bases and the J gene end by 5 bases; junction bases not matched to a gene: 22. From germline, CDR1 is SGHAT and CDR2 FQNNGV. The CDR3 loop reads CASSPAGKNGQGANTEAFF. The DNA of the CDR3 is TGTGCCAGCTCCCCAGCGGGCAAAAATGGACAGGGGGCAAATACTGAAGCTTTCTTT.

The chain combines TRBV7-6 with TRBJ2-3, with TRBD2 identical over 12 bases. The length of the CDR3 is 15 residues. The junction had 5 bases not matched to a gene; V was cut back by 5 bases and J by 5 bases. CDR1 and CDR2 from the germline V gene are SGHVS and FNYEAQ. The CDR3 region has the DNA TGTGCCAGCAGCCCGCAGACTAGCGGGGGAGATACGCAGTATTTT. This codes for CASSPQTSGGDTQYF.

The chain has TRBV5-1 and TRBJ1-1, with 7 bases identical to TRBD1. Unmatched junction bases numbered 6, after V lost 4 bases and J lost 0 bases. The CDR3 contains 15 residues. CDR1 SGHRS and CDR2 YFSETQ come from the germline V gene. The CDR3 spells CASSRDSPMNTEAFF. The DNA of the CDR3 is TGCGCCAGCAGCCGGGACAGCCCTATGAACACTGAAGCTTTCTTT.

The chain uses TRBV3-1 (or the pseudogene TRBV3-2) and TRBJ2-3; unclear D gene. The V end lost 2 bases, the J end lost 9 bases, and 12 bases lay between the germline ends. This CDR3 contains 13 residues. Germline lookup yields CDR1 LGHDT and CDR2 YNNKEL (reference sequence). This CDR3 reads CASSQRGPSTQYF. The CDR3 DNA is TGTGCCAGCAGCCAACGTGGGCCTTCCACGCAGTATTTT.

The chain is built from TRBV7-3 and TRBJ1-6; D is undetermined. The germline CDR1 and CDR2 sequences are SGHTA and FQGTGA. The CDR3 consists of 15 residues. The V and J ends lost 1 base and 4 bases respectively, with 8 bases between them. In nucleotides, the CDR3 is TGTGCCAGCAGCTTAAGCGGCCCTTATAATTCACCCCTCCACTTT. Its protein is CASSLSGPYNSPLHF.

In nucleotides, the CDR3 is TGTGCCAGCAGTTACTCGGCAGGGCTTCAGCCCCAGCATTTT. Its translation: CASSYSAGLQPQHF. The gene calls are TRBV6-6 and TRBJ1-5; a weak D match, TRBD1 (5 bases). CDR1 is MNHNY and CDR2 is SVGAGI in the germline V gene (reference sequence). This CDR3 has 14 amino acids. With 0 bases removed from V and 6 bases from J, the gap between germline ends came to 9 bases.

The V call is TRBV6-6, the J call TRBJ1-1; maybe TRBD1 (5 bases). The V end lost 5 bases, the J end lost 5 bases, and 12 bases lay between the germline ends. Looked up from germline, CDR1 is MNHNY and CDR2 is SVGAGI (reference sequence). The CDR3 has 13 residues. The chain's CDR3 is CASSKGGGTEAFF. The CDR3 region has the DNA TGTGCCAGCAGTAAGGGCGGGGGGACTGAAGCTTTCTTT.

Comments on this clone: Additional DNA sequences in this sample encode the identical CDR3. This chain joins TRBV7-2 and TRBJ1-1; 9 bases align to TRBD1. After removal of 2 bases from V and 1 base from J, the junction contained 2 bases not matched to a gene. This CDR3 region has 15 residues. From germline, CDR1 is SGHTA and CDR2 FQGNSA. CDR3 sequence: CASSLMGQGNTEAFF. Written as DNA, the CDR3 is TGTGCCAGCAGCTTAATGGGACAGGGGAACACTGAAGCTTTCTTT. Filled out from reference TRBV7-2 and TRBJ1-1, the complete variable domain reads GAGVSQSPSNKVTEKGKDVELRCDPISGHTALYWYRQSLGQGLEFLIYFQGNSAPDKSGLPSDRFSAERTGGSVSTLTIQRTQQEDSAVYLCASSLMGQGNTEAFFGQGTRLTVV.

The chain links TRBV11-3 to TRBJ2-5; D may be TRBD2 (5 bases). This CDR3 contains 13 residues. With 4 bases removed from V and 7 bases from J, the gap between germline ends came to 13 bases. The germline V gene has CDR1 SGHNT and CDR2 YENEEA. The CDR3 protein is CASSSGTTGTQYF. The CDR3 bases are TGTGCCAGCAGCTCGGGAACTACCGGGACCCAGTACTTC.

The V gene is TRBV7-2, the J gene TRBJ2-2, with 8 nucleotides matching TRBD1. The CDR3 consists of 16 residues. Trimming at V came to 5 bases and at J to 7 bases, leaving 12 bases not matched to a gene. Per the germline V gene, CDR1 is SGHTA and CDR2 is FQGNSA. CDR3 DNA: TGTGCCAGCAGCCCCCGGACAGGGTTCAGTGTCGGGGAGCTGTTTTTT. It yields the protein CASSPRTGFSVGELFF.

The genes are TRBV5-1 and TRBJ1-6; 11 nucleotides line up with TRBD1. V was pared by 4 bases and J by 7 bases, with 4 bases of the junction left unmatched. The CDR3 has 15 residues. The germline CDR1 and CDR2 sequences are SGHRS and YFSETQ. CDR3 loop: CASSHGTGGNSPLHF. CDR3 in DNA: TGCGCCAGCAGCCACGGGACAGGGGGAAATTCACCCCTCCACTTT.

The chain is built from TRBV7-3 and TRBJ1-1; 8 positions match TRBD1. This CDR3 spans 13 amino acids. V trimming: 5 bases; J trimming: 5 bases; junction bases outside the gene matches: 4. The germline V gene has CDR1 SGHTA and CDR2 FQGTGA. In nucleotides, the CDR3 is TGTGCCAGCAGCCGGGACAGGAGAACTGAAGCTTTCTTT. Translating it yields CASSRDRRTEAFF.

This chain uses TRBV5-1 with TRBJ1-1; TRBD1 agrees at 8 bases. The CDR3 runs 15 residues. Germline CDR1 and CDR2: SGHRS and YFSETQ. V was clipped by 1 base and J by 5 bases; unmatched bases: 7. CDR3 nucleotides: TGCGCCAGCAGCTTGATTACAGGGGGTAGGACTGAAGCTTTCTTT. This encodes CASSLITGGRTEAFF.

V is TRBV9 and J is TRBJ2-1; D possibly corresponds to TRBD1 (5 bases). Looked up from germline, CDR1 is SGDLS and CDR2 is YYNGEE. Trimming took off 0 bases at V and 8 bases at J, with 12 bases between the two ends. This CDR3 has 14 residues. DNA of the CDR3: TGTGCCAGCAGCGTAGAAGGGGCTAAGTATGAGCAGTTCTTC. It translates to CASSVEGAKYEQFF. The variable domain in full, completed from reference TRBV9 and TRBJ2-1, reads DSGVTQTPKHLITATGQRVTLRCSPRSGDLSVYWYQQSLDQGLQFLIQYYNGEERAKGNILERFSAQQFPDLHSELNLSSLELGDSALYFCASSVEGAKYEQFFGPGTRLTVL.

The genes are TRBV3-1 (or the pseudogene TRBV3-2) and TRBJ1-2; D gene ambiguous. Germline V CDR1 and CDR2: LGHDT, YNNKEL (reference sequence). Deletions cut 1 base from V and 5 bases from J, with 8 bases between. The CDR3 runs 13 residues. In nucleotides, the CDR3 is TGTGCCAGCAGCCAAGGAGGGCAGTATGGCTACACCTTC. Translated: CASSQGGQYGYTF.

The V and J genes are TRBV19 and TRBJ1-5; maybe TRBD1 (5 bases). The CDR3 sequence is 13 residues long. V gave up 7 bases and J gave up 7 bases, with 14 bases separating them. Per germline, CDR1 LNHDA and CDR2 SQIVND (reference sequence). The CDR3 region has the DNA TGTGCCAGTACCACACGGGGGAACCAGCCCCAGCATTTT. Its translation: CASTTRGNQPQHF.